These 30 T cell receptor beta chains were all obtained from the same sample, sequenced in a study of blood T cells in healthy people across ages. A second PCR, run for roughly 7 to 11 cycles, used a sample-barcoded 5' primer plus a J-beta primer mix. TCRdb redid the calling of the 5' RACE reads with MiXCR, one entry per CDR3 protein. The data contain 710,000 or so distinct CDR3 sequences, 22% of them seen just once; the ten biggest clones take up roughly 22%. The sample consisted of blood. All receptors derive from a man in his sixties or seventies in good health.

This clonotype was seen repeatedly, ten times or more. The chain is built from TRBV4-1 and TRBJ2-7; D is perhaps TRBD2 (6 bases). Trimming left V 5 bases short and J 1 base short, with 12 bases between. Germline V CDR1 and CDR2: MGHRA, YSYEKL. The CDR3 runs to 14 residues. In nucleotides, the CDR3 is TGCGCCAGCAGCAGTAGCGGTCTGTCCTACGAGCAGTACTTC. It translates to CASSSSGLSYEQYF.

The sample holds one count of this clonotype. The chain combines TRBV12-3 or TRBV12-4 with TRBJ2-3; possibly TRBD2 for D (7 bases). Trimming stripped 5 bases from V and 4 bases from J, with 13 bases between. The CDR3 is 14 amino acids. CDR3 sequence reads: CASSPTGGADTQYF. The DNA of the CDR3 is TGTGCCAGCAGTCCGACGGGGGGCGCAGATACGCAGTATTTT.

V is TRBV20-1 and J is TRBJ2-7, with 16 bases that match TRBD2. Unmatched junction bases numbered 8, after V lost 3 bases and J lost 6 bases. This CDR3 has 16 amino acids. The germline V gene has CDR1 DFQATT and CDR2 SNEGSKA (reference sequence). This CDR3 reads CSARKGTSGRASEQYF. The CDR3 region has the DNA TGCAGTGCTAGGAAAGGGACTAGCGGGAGGGCCAGCGAGCAGTACTTC.

This clonotype turned up a few times. The chain is built from TRBV29-1 and TRBJ2-1; 11 positions agree with TRBD1. The CDR3 is 13 residues long. CDR1 SQVTM and CDR2 ANQGSEA come from the germline V gene. V trimming: 6 bases; J trimming: 9 bases; junction bases outside the gene matches: 7. The CDR3 DNA sequence: TGCAGCGTAGACTCCGGGACAGGGGGTGAGCAGTTCTTC. Protein sequence: CSVDSGTGGEQFF.

This chain uses TRBV7-2 with TRBJ1-5, with a tentative D call TRBD1 (5 bases). The length of the CDR3 is 14 residues. Germline CDR1 reads SGHTA; CDR2 reads FQGNSA. Between the trimmed V and J ends, which lost 3 bases and 3 bases, there was a span of 9 bases. The CDR3 is CASSFRTNNQPQHF. CDR3 nucleotide sequence: TGTGCCAGCAGCTTCCGGACAAACAATCAGCCCCAGCATTTT.

This clonotype was detected only a few times. The chain links TRBV20-1 to TRBJ2-5; no firm D call. Germline values: CDR1 DFQATT, CDR2 SNEGSKA (reference sequence). Trimming removed 5 bases at V and 2 bases at J, with 9 bases between. This CDR3 contains 12 residues. CDR3 amino acids: CSAHSRQETQYF. The CDR3 coding sequence is TGCAGTGCTCATAGCAGACAAGAGACCCAGTACTTC.

The rearrangement uses TRBV29-1 and TRBJ2-7; D perhaps matches TRBD1 (5 bases). The CDR3 runs to 12 residues. V gave up 6 bases and J gave up 5 bases, with 14 bases separating them. CDR1 SQVTM and CDR2 ANQGSEA come from the germline V gene. In DNA form, the CDR3 reads TGCAGCGTCACTACAGGTATCGACGAGCAGTACTTC. It is translated as CSVTTGIDEQYF.

This clonotype was detected only a few times. V and J are TRBV20-1 and TRBJ1-1; 12 bases are a match to TRBD1. From germline, CDR1 is DFQATT and CDR2 SNEGSKA (reference sequence). V was pared by 6 bases and J by 11 bases, with 10 bases of the junction left unmatched. This CDR3 has 13 residues. The CDR3 sequence: CSALRDRGQRAFF. CDR3 in DNA: TGCAGTGCGCTCCGGGACAGGGGGCAACGGGCTTTCTTT.

This clonotype was counted only a few times. The chain couples TRBV20-1 to TRBJ2-7; 7 nucleotides match TRBD1. The CDR3 is 15 amino acids. Germline CDR1 is DFQATT and CDR2 is SNEGSKA (reference sequence). V gave up 6 bases and J gave up 0 bases; unmatched junction bases: 11. In nucleotides, the CDR3 is TGCAGTGCGCCGGGACAGCAATTTTACTCCTACGAGCAGTACTTC. The encoded protein is CSAPGQQFYSYEQYF.

The V gene is TRBV20-1, the J gene TRBJ2-1, with D maybe TRBD2 (5 bases). The CDR3 covers 12 residues. V dropped 5 bases and J dropped 8 bases, with 13 bases sitting between them. Germline CDR1 is DFQATT and CDR2 is SNEGSKA (reference sequence). The CDR3 DNA reads TGCAGTGCTTCAGGACTCCGGTATGAGCAGTTCTTC. Amino acid sequence: CSASGLRYEQFF.

The V and J genes are TRBV12-3 or TRBV12-4 and TRBJ2-3, with 10 bases fitting TRBD2. V shed 4 bases, J shed 4 bases, and the junction held 11 bases outside the gene matches. The CDR3 loop spans 17 amino acids. CDR3 DNA sequence: TGTGCCAGCAGTTCCGGCTTTAGCGGGGGGACCGCAGATACGCAGTATTTT. This gives the protein CASSSGFSGGTADTQYF.

This clonotype was counted at least ten times. The chain is built from TRBV15 and TRBJ1-2; D is ambiguous. Germline CDR1 reads LNHNV; CDR2 reads YYDKDF (reference sequence). The V gene lost 0 bases and the J gene lost 1 base, with 15 bases spanning the gap. The CDR3 spans 17 residues. CDR3 coding DNA: TGTGCCACCAGCAGAGATCTTCAGGCGGGAGGTAACTATGGCTACACCTTC. It specifies CATSRDLQAGGNYGYTF. Supplemented by reference TRBV15 and TRBJ1-2, the full variable domain reads DAMVIQNPRYQVTQFGKPVTLSCSQTLNHNVMYWYQQKSSQAPKLLFHYYDKDFNNEADTPDNFQSRRPNTSFCFLDIRSPGLGDTAMYLCATSRDLQAGGNYGYTFGSGTRLTVV.

The chain joins TRBV5-6 to TRBJ1-1, with unresolved D. Germline CDR1 reads SGHDT; CDR2 reads YYEEEE. The CDR3 loop spans 12 amino acids. Trimming stripped 3 bases from V and 1 base from J, with 4 bases between. For the CDR3, the DNA is TGTGCCAGCAGCTACAAGAACACTGAAGCTTTCTTT. Translated: CASSYKNTEAFF.

The chain links TRBV20-1 to TRBJ2-3; TRBD1 agrees at 8 bases. The germline V gene encodes CDR1 DFQATT and CDR2 SNEGSKA (reference sequence). The CDR3 spans 13 residues. The ends lost 5 bases at V and 5 bases at J; junction bases unmatched: 6. CDR3 residues: CSAPRTGKDTQYF. The DNA of the CDR3 is TGCAGTGCTCCACGGACAGGGAAAGATACGCAGTATTTT.

The rearrangement links TRBV20-1 to TRBJ2-3; D is perhaps TRBD2 (6 bases). This CDR3 is 13 amino acids long. The V end lost 6 bases, the J end lost 2 bases, and 12 bases lay between the germline ends. CDR1 is DFQATT and CDR2 is SNEGSKA in the germline V gene (reference sequence). The CDR3 region has the DNA TGCAGTGCCGGGGGTAGTTTCACAGATACGCAGTATTTT. This translates into CSAGGSFTDTQYF.

This clonotype was observed a few times. This chain uses TRBV7-2 with TRBJ2-1; 10 bases match TRBD1. The length of the CDR3 is 13 residues. V was clipped by 8 bases and J by 7 bases; unmatched bases: 5. Germline assignment: CDR1 SGHTA and CDR2 FQGNSA. CDR3 nucleotide sequence: TGTGCCAGCGAGACAGGGGGCTGGAATGAGCAGTTCTTC. Residues: CASETGGWNEQFF.

A note on this clonotype: Since no conserved phenylalanine or tryptophan closes the CDR3, a read error is the likely cause. The chain carries TRBV7-8 and TRBJ2-3; 7 bases agree with TRBD2. This CDR3 contains 15 residues. Germline values: CDR1 SGHVS, CDR2 FQNEAQ. Trimming removed 5 bases from V and 1 base from J; junction bases left unmatched: 6. CDR3 in DNA: TGTGCCAGCAGCCCACAGCGGGGTCGCACAGATACGCAGTATTCT. This codes for CASSPQRGRTDTQYS.

The gene calls are TRBV29-1 and TRBJ1-2; D might be TRBD1 (5 bases). Germline-derived CDR1 and CDR2 are SQVTM and ANQGSEA. CDR3 length: 13 amino acids. V was pared by 4 bases and J by 2 bases, with 11 bases between. The CDR3 sequence: CSVVSGTNYGYTF. DNA for the CDR3: TGCAGCGTTGTAAGTGGGACGAACTATGGCTACACCTTC.

This clonotype was picked up a small number of times. The chain links TRBV6-1 to TRBJ1-1; the D is unclear. The CDR3 covers 12 residues. The V gene's germline CDR1 is MNHNS and CDR2 SASEGT. Deletions cut 3 bases from V and 10 bases from J, with 12 bases between. The CDR3 DNA is TGTGCCAGCAGTGATTGGGTAGAGGTAGCTTTCTTT. Translation gives CASSDWVEVAFF.

This chain uses TRBV7-2 with TRBJ2-3; D ambiguous. V lost 1 base and J 5 bases, leaving 13 bases between the germline ends. CDR1 SGHTA and CDR2 FQGNSA come from the germline V gene. The CDR3 spans 15 residues. CDR3 coding DNA: TGTGCCAGCAGCTTAGTCCTCGACGTACTAGATACGCAGTATTTT. Translated, it gives CASSLVLDVLDTQYF.

This clonotype showed up just a few times. The chain is built from TRBV5-1 and TRBJ1-2, with D possibly matching TRBD1 (6 bases). This CDR3 contains 15 residues. From germline, CDR1 is SGHRS and CDR2 YFSETQ. V gave up 4 bases and J gave up 9 bases, with 22 bases separating them. CDR3 sequence (DNA): TGCGCCAGCAGCGAGACTGCTACTGGACAGTCCCGCTACACCTTC. Encoded protein: CASSETATGQSRYTF.

This sequence joins TRBV13 and TRBJ2-5; the match to TRBD1 covers 8 bases. The CDR3 covers 14 residues. Germline V lookup: CDR1 PRHDT, CDR2 FYEKMQ (reference sequence). Losses at the gene ends were 4 bases for V and 4 bases for J; bases not matched to a gene: 5. Here the CDR3 reads CASSSWTGSETQYF. Here the CDR3 DNA reads TGTGCCAGCAGCTCATGGACAGGGTCAGAGACCCAGTACTTC.

V gene TRBV28 combines with J gene TRBJ2-7; TRBD1 or TRBD2 may be the D gene (6 bases each). There are 13 residues in the CDR3. Germline V gene lookup returns CDR1 MDHEN and CDR2 SYDVKM. With 8 bases removed from V and 5 bases from J, the gap between germline ends came to 16 bases. The CDR3 nucleotides read TGTGCCAGCGGAGGGACACCAACCCACGAGCAGTACTTC. Translated, it gives CASGGTPTHEQYF.

Comment on this clonotype: An end of the junction differs from the germline gene, which may be a read error. This chain connects TRBV9 to TRBJ2-5; D gene ambiguous. This CDR3 spans 11 amino acids. The V gene's germline CDR1 is SGDLS and CDR2 YYNGEE. The CDR3: CASSVENEQLF. In nucleotides, the CDR3 is TGTGCCAGCAGCGTAGAAAATGAGCAGCTCTTC. The full variable domain, in which reference TRBV9 and TRBJ2-5 provide the parts outside the CDR3, is DSGVTQTPKHLITATGQRVTLRCSPRSGDLSVYWYQQSLDQGLQFLIQYYNGEERAKGNILERFSAQQFPDLHSELNLSSLELGDSALYFCASSVENEQLFGPGTRLLVL.

Only a few counts were recorded for this clonotype. V is TRBV9 and J is TRBJ2-7; 11 positions agree with TRBD2. CDR1 is SGDLS and CDR2 is YYNGEE in the germline V gene. V lost 4 bases to trimming and J lost 6 bases; unmatched junction nucleotides: 9. CDR3 size: 15 residues. CDR3 protein: CASSLSLAGDSEQYF. CDR3 sequence (DNA): TGTGCCAGCAGCTTGTCACTAGCGGGGGACTCCGAGCAGTACTTC.

This clonotype has more than one count but fewer than ten. The chain combines TRBV20-1 with TRBJ2-7; a weak D match, TRBD2 (7 bases). Trimming left V 6 bases short and J 7 bases short, with 25 bases between. The CDR3 extends over 15 amino acids. Germline V gene sequence: CDR1 DFQATT, CDR2 SNEGSKA (reference sequence). CDR3 sequence (DNA): TGCAGTGCGGGGGCGGCTAGCGGAACCTCTGGGGAGCAGTACTTC. This codes for CSAGAASGTSGEQYF.

The chain carries TRBV12-3 or TRBV12-4 and TRBJ1-1; no clear D gene. This CDR3 is 17 amino acids long. Trimming removed 3 bases at V and 5 bases at J, with 22 bases between. Here the CDR3 reads CASSFLGSLGARTEAFF. The CDR3 nucleotides read TGTGCCAGCAGTTTCTTAGGTAGTTTGGGCGCGCGAACTGAAGCTTTCTTT.

CDR3 region: CAISGTSGGETQYF. The CDR3 DNA follows: TGTGCCATCAGTGGGACTAGCGGGGGTGAGACCCAGTACTTC. This rearrangement joins TRBV10-3 to TRBJ2-5; 13 bases are shared with TRBD2. The CDR3 loop spans 14 amino acids. The germline V gene has CDR1 ENHRY and CDR2 SYGVKD. Trimming took 4 bases from V and 5 from J; bases not matched to a gene: 1.

The V and J genes are TRBV29-1 and TRBJ1-4, with 8 bases fitting TRBD1. The CDR3 consists of 13 residues. Germline V gene sequence: CDR1 SQVTM, CDR2 ANQGSEA. The trim removed 7 bases at V and 5 bases at J, leaving 6 bases unmatched. The CDR3: CSATRTGNEKLFF. The CDR3 region has the DNA TGCAGCGCCACTAGGACAGGGAATGAAAAACTGTTTTTT.

The chain carries TRBV12-3 or TRBV12-4 and TRBJ2-3; D unclear. CDR3 length: 12 amino acids. Trimming pared 6 bases from V and 4 bases from J, leaving 8 bases between. This chain's CDR3 is CASRFGADTQYF. For the CDR3, the DNA is TGTGCCAGCAGATTTGGTGCAGATACGCAGTATTTT.